Following are 21 T cell receptor beta chains from one sample sequenced in a study of blood T cell repertoires in COVID-19. Profiled with immunoSEQ multiplex PCR; TCRdb holds only in-frame clones, not every one. The data show about 170,000 clones, around 83% seen once. Specimen: peripheral blood. These receptors came from a man between 50 and 59 years old with active or convalescent COVID-19.

The V and J genes are TRBV7-2 and TRBJ2-1, with 16 bases identical to TRBD2. CDR1 is SGHTA and CDR2 is FQGNSA in the germline V gene. Trimming removed 5 bases from V and 9 bases from J; junction bases left unmatched: 10. There are 17 residues in the CDR3. Here the CDR3 DNA reads TGTGCCAGCAGCCCCTCCGGGACTAGCGGGAGGGCCGGTGAGCAGTTCTTC. Its translation: CASSPSGTSGRAGEQFF.

The V and J genes are TRBV12-3 or TRBV12-4 and TRBJ2-3; D call uncertain. This CDR3 has 12 residues. Trimming cost V 5 bases and J 5 bases, with 8 bases left between them. The chain's CDR3 is CASSVTGDTQYF. For the CDR3, the DNA is TGTGCCAGCAGTGTTACTGGAGATACGCAGTATTTT.

The chain combines TRBV14 with TRBJ2-5, with 10 bases identical to TRBD2. The CDR3 spans 15 residues. V shed 4 bases, J shed 4 bases, and the junction held 6 bases outside the gene matches. The germline V gene has CDR1 SGHDN and CDR2 FVKESK. CDR3 DNA sequence: TGTGCCAGCAGCCCTCAGCGGGGGGGAGGAGAGACCCAGTACTTC. It codes for CASSPQRGGGETQYF.

The chain uses TRBV7-2 and TRBJ1-5; D is uncertain. CDR1 and CDR2 (germline): SGHTA, FQGNSA. This CDR3 contains 14 residues. Trimming took 5 bases from V and 2 from J, leaving 10 bases between them. The CDR3 region has the DNA TGTGCCAGCAGCCTGGACTGGCGCAATCAGCCCCAGCATTTT. Translation: CASSLDWRNQPQHF. The complete variable domain, with remaining parts taken from reference TRBV7-2 and TRBJ1-5, reads GAGVSQSPSNKVTEKGKDVELRCDPISGHTALYWYRQSLGQGLEFLIYFQGNSAPDKSGLPSDRFSAERTGGSVSTLTIQRTQQEDSAVYLCASSLDWRNQPQHFGDGTRLSIL.

A word on this clone: This sample includes further DNA sequences coding for the same CDR3. The chain joins TRBV4-3 to TRBJ1-4; D is undetermined. V lost 1 base to trimming and J lost 7 bases, with 4 bases between them. The CDR3 is made up of 12 amino acids. From germline, CDR1 is LGHNA and CDR2 YSLEER. The CDR3 sequence: CASSQVSEKLFF. The CDR3 bases are TGCGCCAGCAGCCAAGTATCTGAAAAACTGTTTTTT.

CDR3 sequence: CASSPSTANEKLFF. Written as DNA, the CDR3 is TGTGCCAGTAGTCCCTCGACAGCAAATGAAAAACTGTTTTTT. V and J are TRBV19 and TRBJ1-4; D is perhaps TRBD1 (5 bases). With 5 bases removed from V and 5 bases from J, the gap between germline ends came to 12 bases. Germline V CDR1 and CDR2: LNHDA, SQIVND (reference sequence). The CDR3 loop spans 14 amino acids.

V and J are TRBV5-4 and TRBJ2-3; 9 bases map to TRBD1. Germline V lookup: CDR1 SGHNT, CDR2 YYREEE (reference sequence). V trimming: 3 bases; J trimming: 3 bases; junction bases outside the gene matches: 2. The length of the CDR3 is 14 residues. The chain's CDR3 is CASSWGQGTDTQYF. DNA of the CDR3: TGTGCCAGCAGCTGGGGACAGGGTACAGATACGCAGTATTTT.

For the CDR3, the DNA is TGTGCCAGCAGTCCAGTCGCACGGAGCTCTGGAAACACCATATATTTT. Protein product: CASSPVARSSGNTIYF. The V gene is TRBV7-2, the J gene TRBJ1-3; D gene unclear. The CDR3 length is 16 residues. Per germline, CDR1 SGHTA and CDR2 FQGNSA. V was pared by 6 bases and J by 0 bases, with 15 bases between.

The chain links TRBV14 to TRBJ1-1; no clear D. The CDR3 contains 13 residues. Trimming took 1 base from V and 2 from J, leaving 5 bases between them. Germline CDR1 SGHDN, CDR2 FVKESK. DNA of the CDR3: TGTGCCAGCAGCCAAGGGCCAAACACTGAAGCTTTCTTT. This gives the protein CASSQGPNTEAFF.

The gene calls are TRBV24-1 and TRBJ2-3; TRBD1 agrees at 8 bases. CDR1 is KGHDR and CDR2 is SFDVKD in the germline V gene. V shed 4 bases, J shed 1 base, and the junction held 0 bases outside the gene matches. The CDR3 is 14 amino acids. Here the CDR3 DNA reads TGTGCCACCAGTGAGACAGGGGGCACAGATACGCAGTATTTT. It specifies CATSETGGTDTQYF.

The V call is TRBV7-9, the J call TRBJ2-6; TRBD2 is a possible D gene (5 bases). The CDR3 runs 18 residues. Deletions cut 1 base from V and 0 bases from J, with 13 bases between. Per the germline V gene, CDR1 is SEHNR and CDR2 is FQNEAQ (reference sequence). DNA for the CDR3: TGTGCCAGCAGCTTAGGGACTTCACGGCTCTCTGGGGCCAACGTCCTGACTTTC. Amino acid sequence: CASSLGTSRLSGANVLTF.

The chain employs TRBV20-1 and TRBJ1-1, with 8 bases matching TRBD1. CDR1 and CDR2 (germline): DFQATT, SNEGSKA (reference sequence). The CDR3 has 15 residues. Trimming cost V 3 bases and J 4 bases; bases outside gene matches: 10. This CDR3 reads CSASQGANRGTEAFF. The CDR3 DNA reads TGCAGTGCTAGTCAGGGGGCGAATAGAGGCACTGAAGCTTTCTTT.

The chain combines TRBV2 with TRBJ1-1; possible D gene TRBD1, 5 bases. This CDR3 is 17 amino acids long. V was cut by 5 bases and J by 0 bases, with 19 bases left in between. Germline values: CDR1 SNHLY, CDR2 FYNNEI. The CDR3 sequence: CASSPTPGRGVNTEAFF. Written as DNA, the CDR3 is TGTGCCAGCAGTCCCACGCCGGGACGGGGGGTGAACACTGAAGCTTTCTTT. Supplemented by reference TRBV2 and TRBJ1-1, the full variable domain reads EPEVTQTPSHQVTQMGQEVILRCVPISNHLYFYWYRQILGQKVEFLVSFYNNEISEKSEIFDDQFSVERPDGSNFTLKIRSTKLEDSAMYFCASSPTPGRGVNTEAFFGQGTRLTVV.

The rearrangement joins TRBV5-1 to TRBJ2-1, with a tentative D call TRBD2 (6 bases). Germline loops: CDR1 SGHRS, CDR2 YFSETQ. V was pared by 0 bases and J by 8 bases, with 15 bases between. The CDR3 runs 15 residues. CDR3 protein: CASSLDGGTSDEQFF. The CDR3 DNA is TGCGCCAGCAGCTTGGACGGGGGTACAAGCGATGAGCAGTTCTTC.

The gene calls are TRBV24-1 and TRBJ2-1, with 8 nucleotides matching TRBD1. This CDR3 is built from 15 residues. V gave up 5 bases and J gave up 0 bases; unmatched junction bases: 2. Germline lookup yields CDR1 KGHDR and CDR2 SFDVKD. CDR3 protein: CATSADRASYNEQFF. The DNA for the CDR3 is TGTGCCACCAGTGCGGACAGGGCCTCCTACAATGAGCAGTTCTTC.

J is TRBJ2-1 and V is TRBV6-5; 7 bases are shared with TRBD2. V was clipped by 5 bases and J by 9 bases; unmatched bases: 1. The CDR3 is made up of 11 amino acids. Germline lookup yields CDR1 MNHEY and CDR2 SVGAGI. The CDR3 nucleotides are TGTGCCAGCAGTAGGGAGGGTGAGCAGTTCTTC. It encodes CASSREGEQFF.

This clone was detected a few times. The J gene is TRBJ1-5, the V gene TRBV28; D is undetermined. This CDR3 contains 15 residues. Per the germline V gene, CDR1 is MDHEN and CDR2 is SYDVKM. The V and J ends lost 5 bases and 4 bases respectively, with 15 bases between them. CDR3 region: CASSPRGGGNQPQHF. The CDR3 DNA sequence: TGTGCCAGCAGTCCTCGGGGAGGTGGGAATCAGCCCCAGCATTTT. Based on the CDR3 plus reference TRBV28 and TRBJ1-5, the full variable domain is DVKVTQSSRYLVKRTGEKVFLECVQDMDHENMFWYRQDPGLGLRLIYFSYDVKMKEKGDIPEGYSVSREKKERFSLILESASTNQTSMYLCASSPRGGGNQPQHFGDGTRLSIL.

This clone was observed once. The chain joins TRBV6-5 to TRBJ1-1; D may be TRBD1 (6 bases). With 6 bases removed from V and 4 bases from J, the gap between germline ends came to 12 bases. Per germline, CDR1 MNHEY and CDR2 SVGAGI. The CDR3 extends over 13 amino acids. Here the CDR3 reads CASSQTGPTEAFF. DNA of the CDR3: TGTGCCAGCAGCCAAACAGGGCCCACTGAAGCTTTCTTT.

There are many counts of this clone. The rearrangement uses TRBV4-1 and TRBJ1-3; D is perhaps TRBD1 (5 bases). CDR1 and CDR2 from the germline V gene are MGHRA and YSYEKL. Trimming removed 1 base at V and 0 bases at J, with 16 bases between. This CDR3 comprises 18 residues. CDR3: CASSQVDMGLHSGNTIYF. Here the CDR3 DNA reads TGCGCCAGCAGCCAAGTCGATATGGGACTCCACTCTGGAAACACCATATATTTT.

This chain links TRBV7-9 with TRBJ2-5; D is possibly TRBD1 (5 bases). Looked up from germline, CDR1 is SEHNR and CDR2 is FQNEAQ (reference sequence). V dropped 3 bases and J dropped 5 bases, with 10 bases sitting between them. The CDR3 covers 13 residues. The CDR3 loop is CASSLLGPETQYF. The CDR3 bases are TGTGCCAGCAGCTTGCTGGGGCCCGAGACCCAGTACTTC.

J is TRBJ2-7 and V is TRBV18; 8 bases are a match to TRBD1. Germline V gives CDR1 KGHSH, CDR2 LQKENI. This CDR3 region has 14 residues. Germline trimming cut 6 bases from V and 2 bases from J; bases unmatched to any gene: 6. In DNA form, the CDR3 reads TGTGCCAGCTCTCCCGGACAGGGACCCTACGAGCAGTACTTC. It codes for CASSPGQGPYEQYF.